The rows below give T cell receptor beta chains drawn from one sample of a study of T cell responses to AZD1222 COVID-19 vaccine. Produced via immunoSEQ multiplex PCR; TCRdb's table is partial and in-frame only. Of over 120,000 clones detected, around 93% appear once; the ten largest clones hold around 3.3%. Sequencing was performed on peripheral blood, taken 28 days after the second AZD1222 dose. These receptors originate from an adult who received the AZD1222 COVID-19 vaccine. CDR3s include the opening cysteine and the closing phenylalanine or tryptophan. The D gene is left open where the match is weak. Clone size is shown for a subset of rows, as once, few, many or a class of expanded clone.

size	V	D	J	DNA	CDR3
-	TRBV10-1	-	TRBJ2-3	TGCGCCAGCAAGTGGGCTCTTAGCACAGATACGCAGTATTTT	CASKWALSTDTQYF
-	TRBV18	-	TRBJ2-1	TGTGCCAGCTCACTGCAGTACAATGAGCAGTTCTTC	CASSLQYNEQFF
-	TRBV29-1	-	TRBJ2-3	TGCAGCGAGTCAGTGGGAACAGATACGCAGTATTTT	CSESVGTDTQYF
-	TRBV19	-	TRBJ1-2	TGTGCCAGTAGTTCGATTAGCTATGGCTACACCTTC	CASSSISYGYTF
-	TRBV7-2	TRBD2	TRBJ2-5	TGTGCCAGCAAGACTTTAGCGGGACACGAGACCCAGTACTTC	CASKTLAGHETQYF
-	TRBV28	-	TRBJ1-4	TGTGCCAGCAGTTCTACAGAGGGCCGTGAAAAACTGTTTTTT	CASSSTEGREKLFF
-	TRBV2	TRBD2	TRBJ2-1	TGTGCCAGCAGTCCCGCCGGGACTAGCAGCAATGAGCAGTTCTTC	CASSPAGTSSNEQFF
-	TRBV7-2	-	TRBJ2-7	TGTGCCAGCAGCTTCAGCGGACAATACGAGCAGTACTTC	CASSFSGQYEQYF
-	TRBV7-9	-	TRBJ2-1	TGTGCCAGCAGCTTAAACCGGGAGAAGAAGGATGAGCAGTTCTTC	CASSLNREKKDEQFF
-	TRBV6-6	-	TRBJ2-7	TGTGCCAGCACCCCTTCGACAGACTTCTACGAGCAGTACTTC	CASTPSTDFYEQYF
once	TRBV10-3	TRBD1	TRBJ1-4	TGTGCCATCAGTGAGTCGGGGACAGGGAGTGAAAAACTGTTTTTT	CAISESGTGSEKLFF
-	TRBV7-2	TRBD1	TRBJ2-1	TGTGCCAGCAGCTTAGATAGGGACAGGGGGGTCGATGAGCAGTTCTTC	CASSLDRDRGVDEQFF
-	TRBV21-1	-	TRBJ1-5	TGTGCCAGCAGCACAGGACAGGTAGATCAGCCCCAGCATTTT	CASSTGQVDQPQHF
-	TRBV10-1	-	TRBJ2-1	TGCGCCACCTCACCCTCGACCCCCTACAATGAGCAGTTCTTC	CATSPSTPYNEQFF
few	TRBV29-1	-	TRBJ1-5	TGCAGCGTTATGACAGATAGCAATCAGCCCCAGCATTTT	CSVMTDSNQPQHF
-	TRBV27	-	TRBJ1-6	TGTGCCAGCAGTTTACTATCCGGGGATCATCTGGATTCACCCCTCCACTTT	CASSLLSGDHLDSPLHF
few	TRBV27	-	TRBJ2-2	TGTGCCAGCAGTTTATCCCGTTTCCAGGTCGGGGAGCTGTTTTTT	CASSLSRFQVGELFF
-	TRBV18	-	TRBJ2-6	TGTGCCAGCTCAGAGGACAGCTCTGGGGCCAACGTCCTGACTTTC	CASSEDSSGANVLTF
-	TRBV4-3	-	TRBJ1-1	TGCGCCAGCAGCCAAGGGACGGACTATGAAGCTTTCTTT	CASSQGTDYEAFF
-	TRBV7-3	-	TRBJ2-3	TGTGCCAGCAGCTTAGGAGGGACCAGGGCGGATACGCAGTATTTT	CASSLGGTRADTQYF
-	TRBV21-1	-	TRBJ1-2	TGTGCCAGCACCCCAGAGGGCCATGGCTACACCTTC	CASTPEGHGYTF
-	TRBV28	-	TRBJ1-3	TGTGCCAGCACCGTGGCCGGGGGTCCTGGAAACACCATATATTTT	CASTVAGGPGNTIYF
-	TRBV5-6	-	TRBJ2-5	TGTGCCAGCAGCCGCACAGGGAGGGGGGAGACCCAGTACTTC	CASSRTGRGETQYF
-	TRBV9	-	TRBJ1-5	TGTGCCAGCAGCCCCGAAGGACAGCCTTATCAGCCCCAGCATTTT	CASSPEGQPYQPQHF
-	TRBV15	TRBD2	TRBJ2-7	TGTGCCACCAGCAGAGATGCGGGAGGGCCCTACGAGCAGTACTTC	CATSRDAGGPYEQYF
-	TRBV5-1	TRBD1	TRBJ2-7	TGCGCCAGCAGTTCGGACAGGGGCCCTGCTTACGAGCAGTACTTC	CASSSDRGPAYEQYF
-	TRBV11-3	-	TRBJ2-1	TGTGCCAGCAGCCTAGCGGGACAGGGTACCAATGAGCAGTTCTTC	CASSLAGQGTNEQFF
-	TRBV18	-	TRBJ2-2	TGTGCCAGCTCACGGAGCAGCACCGGGGAGCTGTTTTTT	CASSRSSTGELFF
-	TRBV5-4	-	TRBJ2-3	TGTGCCAGCAGCTTTAGTTGGGGTCCAGGGAGCACAGATACGCAGTATTTT	CASSFSWGPGSTDTQYF
-	TRBV6-2/TRBV6-3	TRBD1	TRBJ1-2	TGTGCCAGCAGTTTCTGGGGACAGGGGGAGAATGGCTACACCTTC	CASSFWGQGENGYTF
-	TRBV7-2	TRBD1	TRBJ2-7	TGTGCCAGCAGCCAACGACAGGGGGCCTACGAGCAGTACTTC	CASSQRQGAYEQYF
-	TRBV6-4	-	TRBJ1-1	TGTGCCAGCAGTGCCGGTGGGGAGCACACTGAAGCTTTCTTT	CASSAGGEHTEAFF
once	TRBV7-2	-	TRBJ2-3	TGTGCCAGCAGCTTATCCGGTCCCGGTGGGGATACGCAGTATTTT	CASSLSGPGGDTQYF
-	TRBV7-9	TRBD2	TRBJ2-7	TGTGCCAGCAGCCCCACTAGCGGACTCTCCTACGAGCAGTACTTC	CASSPTSGLSYEQYF
once	TRBV10-2	TRBD1	TRBJ1-4	TGCGCCAGCAAACCGGGACAGGGCGAGGAAAAACTGTTTTTT	CASKPGQGEEKLFF
-	TRBV4-3	-	TRBJ1-1	TGCGCCAGCAGCCACGCCCCGGGAGAGAGAGCTTTCTTT	CASSHAPGERAFF
-	TRBV28	-	TRBJ1-1	TGTGCCAGCAGTTTAAATAGGGGGGGTGAAGCTTTCTTT	CASSLNRGGEAFF